Each of the 23 T cell receptor beta chains below was sequenced from the same sample in a study of low-dose radiotherapy and immunotherapy resistance in tumors. Priming of first-strand cDNA relied on TRAV- and TRBV-specific primers (covering alpha and beta chains). TCR amplification ran approximately 20 PCR cycles using constant-region and V-primer adapter primers. TCRdb re-analysed the reads in MiXCR, keeping a single row per CDR3 protein. The table lists tens of thousands of distinct CDR3 sequences, approximately 26% of them singletons. The time point here: before trial treatment. The source material was PBMCs, sampled before treatment. These receptors originate from a male donor with prostate cancer.

This clonotype was detected many times. The CDR3: CASSSGTGYEQYF. In DNA, the CDR3 is TGTGCCAGCAGCTCCGGGACAGGCTACGAGCAGTACTTC. The rearrangement links TRBV7-6 to TRBJ2-7; 8 bases line up with TRBD1. The CDR3 totals 13 residues. Unmatched junction bases numbered 2, after V lost 4 bases and J lost 3 bases. The germline gives CDR1 SGHVS, CDR2 FNYEAQ.

There are many counts of this clonotype. CDR3: CASSPDVRWAGELFF. The CDR3 region has the DNA TGTGCCAGCAGCCCTGACGTGCGATGGGCCGGGGAGCTGTTTTTT. V and J are TRBV9 and TRBJ2-2; D not certain. CDR3 size: 15 residues. CDR1 is SGDLS, CDR2 YYNGEE, per germline. Trimming shortened V by 4 bases and J by 6 bases, and 16 bases separated the two germline ends.

This clonotype was recorded many times. V gene TRBV6-1 combines with J gene TRBJ2-5, with unresolved D. Germline V gene data show CDR1 as MNHNS and CDR2 as SASEGT. Trimming took off 2 bases at V and 2 bases at J, with 6 bases between the two ends. The CDR3 contains 13 residues. DNA of the CDR3: TGTGCCAGCAGTGAAATTGTACAAGAGACCCAGTACTTC. As protein: CASSEIVQETQYF.

This clonotype was counted at least ten times. The chain recombines TRBV6-8 with TRBJ2-1, with TRBD2 matching 8 bases. In germline, CDR1 is MNHGY, CDR2 SAAAGT. CDR3 length equals 16 residues. V was pared by 5 bases and J by 6 bases, with 12 bases of the junction left unmatched. The CDR3 DNA is TGTGCCAGCAGTGTCCCAATAGCGGGGAGTCGCAATGAGCAGTTCTTC. Translation gives CASSVPIAGSRNEQFF.

The chain recombines TRBV6-5 with TRBJ2-2; TRBD1 agrees at 10 bases. This CDR3 has 15 residues. Per the germline V gene, CDR1 is MNHEY and CDR2 is SVGAGI. Trimming at V came to 4 bases and at J to 6 bases, leaving 5 bases not matched to a gene. CDR3 loop: CASSFGQGVAGELFF. In DNA form, the CDR3 reads TGTGCCAGCAGTTTCGGACAGGGGGTCGCCGGGGAGCTGTTTTTT.

This clonotype came up many times. V gene TRBV7-6 combines with J gene TRBJ2-7; 7 nucleotides align to TRBD1. The V segment lost 7 bases and the J segment 3 bases; nucleotides outside the gene matches: 15. In germline, CDR1 is SGHVS, CDR2 FNYEAQ. CDR3 length: 16 residues. CDR3 DNA sequence: TGTGCCAGCACCACAACGCAAGGACAGGTATACTACGAGCAGTACTTC. It specifies CASTTTQGQVYYEQYF.

This clonotype was observed at least ten times. The chain is built from TRBV11-3 and TRBJ2-1; TRBD2 matches 7 bases. V shed 0 bases, J shed 7 bases, and the junction held 0 bases outside the gene matches. Germline CDR1 and CDR2: SGHNT and YENEEA. The CDR3 is made up of 13 amino acids. The CDR3 region is CASSLEGGNEQFF. As DNA, the CDR3 is TGTGCCAGCAGCTTAGAGGGAGGGAATGAGCAGTTCTTC.

V is TRBV6-1 and J is TRBJ2-1; TRBD1 is a possible D gene (6 bases). This CDR3 has 14 residues. CDR1 and CDR2 (germline): MNHNS, SASEGT. Trimming cost V 5 bases and J 3 bases, with 11 bases left between them. The CDR3, as DNA: TGTGCCAGCAGTACCGGGACATTCTACAATGAGCAGTTCTTC. Its protein product is CASSTGTFYNEQFF.

The V call is TRBV2, the J call TRBJ2-2, with D possibly TRBD1 on 5 matching bases. Trimming left V 6 bases short and J 0 bases short, with 23 bases between. Germline CDR1 SNHLY, CDR2 FYNNEI. The CDR3 totals 19 residues. The CDR3, as DNA: TGTGCCAGCAGCCGCGCGGTGGCAGGGCCGAACGCGAACACCGGGGAGCTGTTTTTT. Translating gives CASSRAVAGPNANTGELFF.

Only a few counts were recorded for this clonotype. The DNA is omitted, as the CDR3 cannot be located on it reliably, and the CDR3 follows TCRdb's listing. The chain links TRBV23-1 to TRBJ2-2; TRBD1 was called by the table and not checked on the DNA. TRBV23-1 counts as an open reading frame of uncertain function. With termini counted, the CDR3 has 16 amino acids. CDR3 amino acids: CASCNQTGNTGELFFF.

This clonotype was observed many times. This chain links TRBV12-2 with TRBJ2-1; the D call in the table, TRBD1, was not verified against the DNA. TRBV12-2 is tagged as a pseudogene. The CDR3 length is 21 residues. The CDR3 reads CASRLAHRGAIQSLAFNEQFF. The CDR3 DNA follows: TGTGCAAGTCGCTTAGCGCACCGGGGGGCTATCCAGAGCCTCGCATTCAATGAGCAGTTCTTC.

This clonotype was recorded at least ten times. The chain recombines TRBV30 with TRBJ2-7, with D maybe TRBD2 (6 bases). This CDR3 is 16 amino acids long. Trimming cost V 2 bases and J 4 bases, with 21 bases left between them. Germline CDR1 is GTSNPN and CDR2 is SVGIG (reference sequence). CDR3: CAWSLGFRTTLYEQYF. CDR3 bases: TGTGCCTGGAGTTTAGGGTTCAGGACTACCTTATACGAGCAGTACTTC.

This clonotype is labeled medium-sized. The chain uses TRBV9 and TRBJ2-1, with D hard to call. The V and J ends lost 0 bases and 9 bases respectively, with 4 bases between them. Germline CDR1 is SGDLS and CDR2 is YYNGEE. The length of the CDR3 is 11 residues. CDR3 sequence: CASSVASEQFF. CDR3 nucleotides: TGTGCCAGCAGCGTAGCTAGTGAGCAGTTCTTC.

There are many counts of this clonotype. The chain links TRBV4-1 to TRBJ1-2; D remains ambiguous. Trimming cost V 5 bases and J 4 bases, with 17 bases left between them. Germline-derived CDR1 and CDR2 are MGHRA and YSYEKL. CDR3 size: 15 residues. The CDR3 region has the DNA TGCGCCAGCAGCATGAGGGAGCCAAGTCCCTATGGCTACACCTTC. Protein: CASSMREPSPYGYTF.

V usage is TRBV20-1 and J usage is TRBJ1-1; a weak D match, TRBD1 (6 bases). The CDR3 totals 13 residues. Trimming pared 5 bases from V and 3 bases from J, leaving 13 bases between. Per the germline V gene, CDR1 is DFQATT and CDR2 is SNEGSKA (reference sequence). In nucleotides, the CDR3 is TGCAGTGCTGAAGGGGGTATGGACACTGAAGCTTTCTTT. Translated: CSAEGGMDTEAFF.

V gene TRBV6-2 or TRBV6-3 combines with J gene TRBJ2-3; 7 positions agree with TRBD1. The germline V gene has CDR1 MNHEY and CDR2 SVGEGT. J lost 5 bases, V lost 5 bases, and 22 bases had no gene match. CDR3 size: 19 residues. CDR3 coding DNA: TGTGCCAGCAGTCCTCTGGCACAGGGGTCCCTCGCCGTTATAGATACGCAGTATTTT. This sequence encodes CASSPLAQGSLAVIDTQYF.

This clonotype showed up just a few times. This chain connects TRBV9 to TRBJ2-1; 10 positions match TRBD2. CDR1 and CDR2 (germline): SGDLS, YYNGEE. Losses at the gene ends were 4 bases for V and 6 bases for J; bases not matched to a gene: 4. The CDR3 runs to 14 residues. CDR3 sequence: CASSKRTSGNEQFF. The CDR3 nucleotides are TGTGCCAGCAGCAAAAGGACTAGCGGCAATGAGCAGTTCTTC.

This clonotype was counted many times. One end of the junction varies from germline; a read error may be responsible. The genes are TRBV6-1 and TRBJ2-7; TRBD2 matches at 10 bases. CDR1 is MNHNS and CDR2 is SASEGT in the germline V gene. CDR3 length equals 14 residues. CDR3 in amino acids: CASSESGLAYEQYF. For the CDR3, the DNA is TGCGCCAGCAGTGAGTCGGGACTAGCGTACGAGCAGTACTTC.

The chain has TRBV4-3 and TRBJ1-2, with a tentative D call TRBD1 (5 bases). The germline gives CDR1 LGHNA, CDR2 YSLEER. V gave up 4 bases and J gave up 1 base, with 13 bases separating them. The CDR3 length is 15 residues. The CDR3 region is CASSRRGLNNYGYTF. The CDR3 DNA reads as TGCGCCAGCAGCCGGAGGGGTTTAAATAACTATGGCTACACCTTC.

This clonotype was detected many times. This chain joins TRBV4-2 and TRBJ2-7, with TRBD2 matching 12 bases. Germline CDR1 LGHNA, CDR2 YNFKEQ. The CDR3 runs to 15 residues. V lost 4 bases to trimming and J lost 0 bases; unmatched junction nucleotides: 1. CDR3 coding DNA: TGTGCCAGCAGCCCGACTAGCGGGAGCTCCTACGAGCAGTACTTC. It is translated as CASSPTSGSSYEQYF.

In its sample, this clonotype was seen many times. The V call is TRBV7-2, the J call TRBJ2-1, with D tentatively TRBD2 (7 bases). The CDR3 extends over 20 amino acids. Germline CDR1 reads SGHTA; CDR2 reads FQGNSA. V was trimmed by 2 bases and J by 0 bases, leaving 23 bases between them. The DNA for the CDR3 is TGTGCCAGCAGCTTATACCCGGGGGCTAGCGGACTAAGCTCCTACAATGAGCAGTTCTTC. It encodes CASSLYPGASGLSSYNEQFF.

In regard to this clonotype: At one of its ends the junction is not consistent with the germline gene, which may arise from a read error. The chain recombines TRBV28 with TRBJ1-2; no clear D. Germline loops: CDR1 MDHEN, CDR2 SYDVKM. This CDR3 has 14 amino acids. CDR3 DNA: TGTGACAGCAACTACCCGGTGACCAACTATGGCTACACCTTC. The encoded protein is CDSNYPVTNYGYTF.

This clonotype occurred many times. V and J are TRBV9 and TRBJ1-6; no definite D call. V shed 4 bases and J shed 5 bases, with 10 bases lying between them. Germline V gives CDR1 SGDLS, CDR2 YYNGEE. This CDR3 is 14 amino acids long. In nucleotides, the CDR3 is TGTGCCAGCAGCTGGGAGCAAGATAATTCACCCCTCCACTTT. Its protein is CASSWEQDNSPLHF.